What follows describes a single T cell receptor beta chain. Its antigen is not identified. These data belong to a study of shared clonotypes between healthy human individuals. Germline trimming cut 1 base from V and 5 bases from J; bases unmatched to any gene: 8. CDR3 length equals 16 residues. From germline, CDR1 is SGHTA and CDR2 FQGNSA. The donors, healthy adults who were HIV-negative, had experienced no recent acute infections or vaccinations. CD8 memory was a combination that joined CD45RO+ cells with CCR7-negative CD45RA+ TemRA cells. Assay: immunoSEQ multiplex PCR; the TCRdb copy retains only in-frame clones and omits some. The repertoire holds hundreds of thousands of clones, with just over 95% as singletons. Study-level results: The sharing of approximately 4.6% of naive CD4 clonotypes was seen across a handful of donors. Sequencing depth was predicted to influence how clonotypes are shared among donors.

The chain employs TRBV7-2 and TRBJ2-4, with 7 positions matching TRBD2. What was sequenced was memory CD8+ T cells sorted from blood. Subset defined: CD45RO+ cells pooled with CCR7-negative TemRA cells. This clonotype originated in a man aged 30 to 39 in good health. The CDR3 loop is CASSLESGGSQNIQYF. The CDR3 bases are TGTGCCAGCAGCTTAGAGTCGGGCGGGAGCCAAAACATTCAGTACTTC.